These 26 T cell receptor beta chains share one sample of origin, sequenced in a study of CD8 T cells in Susac syndrome. With random hexamers, reverse transcription was performed on about 0.45 to 1 ug of RNA. TCRdb re-called the immunoSEQ multiplex PCR reads with MiXCR, one entry per CDR3 protein. This table has about 120,000 distinct CDR3 sequences, over 85% appearing once. Source material: CD8+ T cells from PBMCs. The receptors stem from a human donor with Susac syndrome.

This CDR3 reads CASSYSRQKNSNEQFF. DNA for the CDR3: TGTGCCAGCAGTTACTCGAGGCAGAAAAACTCAAATGAGCAGTTCTTC. V usage is TRBV6-5 and J usage is TRBJ2-1; D ambiguous. Trimming cost V 0 bases and J 7 bases, with 16 bases left between them. The CDR3 is 16 amino acids. The germline V gene has CDR1 MNHEY and CDR2 SVGAGI.

V gene TRBV28 combines with J gene TRBJ2-2, with D tentatively TRBD2 (5 bases). The CDR3 extends over 12 amino acids. Germline V gene sequence: CDR1 MDHEN, CDR2 SYDVKM. Trimming removed 6 bases at V and 11 bases at J, with 13 bases between. The chain's CDR3 is CASSLEGNELFF. The CDR3 bases are TGTGCCAGCAGCTTAGAGGGAAATGAGCTGTTTTTT.

V usage is TRBV4-1 and J usage is TRBJ2-5; unclear D gene. The CDR3 runs to 15 residues. The germline V gene encodes CDR1 MGHRA and CDR2 YSYEKL. V was shortened by 0 bases and J by 4 bases, with 12 bases between the two germline ends. This chain's CDR3 is CASSQETQSRETQYF. The CDR3 DNA follows: TGCGCCAGCAGCCAAGAAACCCAGTCCCGAGAGACCCAGTACTTC.

V is TRBV19 and J is TRBJ2-1, with D possibly matching TRBD1 (5 bases). V was clipped by 1 base and J by 5 bases, with 9 bases between them. The CDR3 spans 14 residues. Germline V CDR1 and CDR2: LNHDA, SQIVND (reference sequence). CDR3 in DNA: TGTGCCAGTAGTATAGCAGGGCCGAACAATGAGCAGTTCTTC. Translation: CASSIAGPNNEQFF.

The V call is TRBV4-3, the J call TRBJ1-2; 12 bases are a match to TRBD1. V gave up 3 bases and J gave up 9 bases; unmatched junction bases: 14. The CDR3 contains 17 residues. The germline CDR1 and CDR2 sequences are LGHNA and YSLEER. This chain's CDR3 is CASSQESPGQGAFRYTF. The DNA of the CDR3 is TGCGCCAGCAGCCAGGAATCCCCGGGACAGGGGGCTTTTCGCTACACCTTC.

The gene calls are TRBV6-2 or TRBV6-3 and TRBJ1-4; D may be TRBD1 (6 bases). The CDR3 has 16 residues. V gave up 6 bases and J gave up 0 bases, with 14 bases separating them. Germline CDR1 and CDR2: MNHEY and SVGEGT. For the CDR3, the DNA is TGTGCCAGCAGGGCGACAGGAGTTGCAACTAATGAAAAACTGTTTTTT. It translates to CASRATGVATNEKLFF.

The rearrangement joins TRBV4-3 to TRBJ2-1; D is perhaps TRBD2 (5 bases). This CDR3 has 15 amino acids. Germline CDR1 and CDR2: LGHNA and YSLEER. V lost 4 bases, J lost 0 bases, and 10 bases lay in between. This CDR3 reads CASSPDWDSYNEQFF. The CDR3 DNA reads as TGCGCCAGCAGCCCGGACTGGGACTCCTACAATGAGCAGTTCTTC.

The CDR3: CASSVGLAGGFPETQYF. CDR3 DNA sequence: TGTGCCAGCAGCGTGGGACTAGCGGGGGGGTTCCCAGAGACCCAGTACTTC. The chain has TRBV9 and TRBJ2-5; 16 positions agree with TRBD2. CDR1 is SGDLS, CDR2 YYNGEE, per germline. This CDR3 comprises 17 residues. Trimming cost V 2 bases and J 4 bases; bases outside gene matches: 5.

The rearrangement links TRBV20-1 to TRBJ2-6; D may correspond to TRBD1 or TRBD2 (5 bases each). Germline CDR1 DFQATT, CDR2 SNEGSKA (reference sequence). V lost 3 bases to trimming and J lost 0 bases, with 6 bases between them. This CDR3 spans 14 amino acids. Here the CDR3 reads CSASGTSGANVLTF. Written as DNA, the CDR3 is TGCAGTGCTAGCGGGACCTCTGGGGCCAACGTCCTGACTTTC.

J is TRBJ1-6 and V is TRBV2, with no clear D. The V and J ends lost 0 bases and 6 bases respectively, with 12 bases between them. CDR1 and CDR2 (germline): SNHLY, FYNNEI. The CDR3 consists of 16 residues. CDR3 in DNA: TGTGCCAGCAGTGAAGCTGGAGAGTCGGCTAATTCACCCCTCCACTTT. Its translation is CASSEAGESANSPLHF.

The chain combines TRBV6-2 or TRBV6-3 with TRBJ2-5, with 11 nucleotides matching TRBD1. Trimming at V came to 6 bases and at J to 5 bases, leaving 8 bases not matched to a gene. The CDR3 extends over 15 amino acids. Per germline, CDR1 MNHEY and CDR2 SVGEGT. The CDR3, as DNA: TGTGCCAGCAGGACGGGACAGGGGGAATGGGAGACCCAGTACTTC. This codes for CASRTGQGEWETQYF.

The chain links TRBV7-9 to TRBJ1-2, with D uncertain. Per germline, CDR1 SEHNR and CDR2 FQNEAQ (reference sequence). Trimming cost V 3 bases and J 10 bases, with 9 bases left between them. The CDR3 loop spans 11 amino acids. CDR3: CASSFQDSYTF. CDR3 DNA: TGTGCCAGCAGCTTCCAGGATTCCTACACCTTC.

CDR3 nucleotide sequence: TGTGCCAGCAGTTTAAGGGGGTATGGCACAGATACGCAGTATTTT. Translated: CASSLRGYGTDTQYF. V usage is TRBV27 and J usage is TRBJ2-3; a weak D match, TRBD1 (6 bases). Germline V gene sequence: CDR1 MNHEY, CDR2 SMNVEV (reference sequence). V lost 2 bases and J 1 base, leaving 10 bases between the germline ends. The CDR3 is made up of 15 amino acids.

This sequence joins TRBV14 and TRBJ2-6; D not resolved. Looked up from germline, CDR1 is SGHDN and CDR2 is FVKESK. The CDR3 totals 15 residues. V was trimmed by 2 bases and J by 2 bases, leaving 7 bases between them. The chain's CDR3 is CASSQRWAGANVLTF. In DNA, the CDR3 is TGTGCCAGCAGCCAAAGATGGGCTGGGGCCAACGTCCTGACTTTC.

A few counts support this clonotype. The rearrangement uses TRBV19 and TRBJ1-1; D is unclear. The CDR3 totals 11 residues. Trimming left V 6 bases short and J 8 bases short, with 10 bases between. Per germline, CDR1 LNHDA and CDR2 SQIVND (reference sequence). The CDR3 here is CASRAGPEAFF. The CDR3 coding sequence is TGTGCCAGTAGGGCAGGCCCGGAAGCTTTCTTT.

The CDR3 here is CASSFLVGLEAFF. The CDR3 bases are TGTGCCAGCAGTTTCCTGGTGGGACTTGAAGCTTTCTTT. The chain carries TRBV28 and TRBJ1-1; possibly TRBD1 for D (5 bases). Germline V CDR1 and CDR2: MDHEN, SYDVKM. The CDR3 loop spans 13 amino acids. The V end lost 3 bases, the J end lost 7 bases, and 12 bases lay between the germline ends. Filled out from reference TRBV28 and TRBJ1-1, the complete variable domain reads DVKVTQSSRYLVKRTGEKVFLECVQDMDHENMFWYRQDPGLGLRLIYFSYDVKMKEKGDIPEGYSVSREKKERFSLILESASTNQTSMYLCASSFLVGLEAFFGQGTRLTVV.

The chain is built from TRBV19 and TRBJ1-5; D call uncertain. Germline CDR1 is LNHDA and CDR2 is SQIVND (reference sequence). Trimming shortened V by 11 bases and J by 6 bases, and 8 bases separated the two germline ends. The CDR3 is 10 residues long. The CDR3 loop is CAGGVQPQHF. The CDR3 DNA sequence: TGTGCCGGCGGGGTTCAGCCCCAGCATTTT.

The rearrangement joins TRBV12-3 or TRBV12-4 to TRBJ2-7; D unclear. The CDR3 consists of 14 residues. V dropped 5 bases and J dropped 3 bases, with 14 bases sitting between them. CDR3 amino acids: CASSTASSGYEQYF. In DNA form, the CDR3 reads TGTGCCAGCAGTACCGCTAGTAGTGGCTACGAGCAGTACTTC.

This clonotype was seen a single time. The chain joins TRBV7-2 to TRBJ2-7; 12 positions match TRBD1. J lost 7 bases, V lost 3 bases, and 7 bases had no gene match. This CDR3 has 15 amino acids. Germline CDR1 and CDR2: SGHTA and FQGNSA. CDR3 amino acids: CASSLAGQGALEQYF. CDR3 nucleotides: TGTGCCAGCAGCTTGGCGGGACAGGGGGCCCTTGAGCAGTACTTC. The whole variable domain, remainder taken from reference TRBV7-2 and TRBJ2-7, is GAGVSQSPSNKVTEKGKDVELRCDPISGHTALYWYRQSLGQGLEFLIYFQGNSAPDKSGLPSDRFSAERTGGSVSTLTIQRTQQEDSAVYLCASSLAGQGALEQYFGPGTRLTVT.

The genes are TRBV7-8 and TRBJ2-3; maybe TRBD1 (5 bases). V gave up 5 bases and J gave up 0 bases, with 15 bases separating them. The CDR3 contains 16 residues. The germline V gene encodes CDR1 SGHVS and CDR2 FQNEAQ. The CDR3 DNA sequence: TGTGCCAGCAGCCGTCAGGGTTTACCTAGCACAGATACGCAGTATTTT. It translates to CASSRQGLPSTDTQYF.

V is TRBV4-1 and J is TRBJ2-7; TRBD2 might be the D (6 bases). From germline, CDR1 is MGHRA and CDR2 YSYEKL. Trimming removed 4 bases at V and 5 bases at J, with 15 bases between. This CDR3 region has 14 residues. The CDR3 is CASSLGGSVHEQYF. The CDR3 nucleotides read TGCGCCAGCAGCCTGGGGGGTTCCGTCCACGAGCAGTACTTC.

Only one count was recorded for this clonotype. CDR3 sequence: CASSSPSPISGANVLTF. The CDR3 nucleotides are TGTGCCAGCAGTTCCCCGTCCCCAATCTCTGGGGCCAACGTCCTGACTTTC. V and J are TRBV27 and TRBJ2-6; the D is unclear. In germline, CDR1 is MNHEY, CDR2 SMNVEV (reference sequence). Trimming shortened V by 4 bases and J by 0 bases, and 13 bases separated the two germline ends. The CDR3 contains 17 residues.

The rearrangement links TRBV6-4 to TRBJ2-3, with TRBD2 matching 9 bases. Germline V gene sequence: CDR1 MRHNA, CDR2 SNTAGT. The CDR3 has 14 amino acids. Unmatched junction bases numbered 5, after V lost 4 bases and J lost 6 bases. The CDR3 sequence: CASSVASGTDTQYF. The DNA of the CDR3 is TGTGCCAGCAGTGTGGCTAGCGGGACGGATACGCAGTATTTT.

V gene TRBV3-1 combines with J gene TRBJ2-1; 9 bases are a match to TRBD2. With V trimmed by 1 base and J by 4 bases, 2 bases remained unmatched. The CDR3 sequence is 15 residues long. CDR1 LGHDT and CDR2 YNNKEL come from the germline V gene (reference sequence). The DNA of the CDR3 is TGTGCCAGCAGCCAAGCAGCGGGAGGTTACAATGAGCAGTTCTTC. It translates to CASSQAAGGYNEQFF.

The chain couples TRBV19 to TRBJ1-1; 9 bases line up with TRBD1. The CDR3 runs 16 residues. CDR1 and CDR2 (germline): LNHDA, SQIVND (reference sequence). V lost 3 bases, J lost 3 bases, and 8 bases stayed unmatched. CDR3 in amino acids: CASSIGTGGYDTEAFF. CDR3 coding DNA: TGTGCCAGTAGTATTGGTACAGGGGGCTACGACACTGAAGCTTTCTTT.

The chain combines TRBV20-1 with TRBJ2-7; the D gene is possibly TRBD1 (6 bases). The germline gives CDR1 DFQATT, CDR2 SNEGSKA (reference sequence). This CDR3 contains 11 residues. Trimming cost V 2 bases and J 6 bases, with 8 bases left between them. The CDR3 coding sequence is TGCAGTGCTAGAACAGGGTTCGAGCAGTACTTC. Encoded protein: CSARTGFEQYF.